What follows is one T cell receptor beta chain and its context. Profiled with immunoSEQ multiplex PCR; TCRdb holds only in-frame clones, not every one. The repertoire holds some 250,000 clones, approximately 91% seen once, with around 0.78% in the top ten. This sample was taken from a study of blood T cell repertoires in COVID-19. Across the whole study: Samples came from the United States, Italy and Spain, spanning acute and convalescent COVID-19. T cells, B-cell-depleted T cells, or PBMCs supplied cDNA or gDNA.

Germline loops: CDR1 SGDLS, CDR2 YYNGEE. The CDR3 loop spans 16 amino acids. V was cut by 4 bases and J by 7 bases, with 18 bases left in between. The clonotype was recovered from a woman in her 30s with acute or convalescent COVID-19. Material for sequencing was peripheral blood. The J gene is TRBJ1-6, the V gene TRBV9; TRBD1 might be the D (6 bases). CDR3 region: CASSYSRDNVNSPLHF. CDR3 coding DNA: TGTGCCAGCAGCTATAGCCGGGACAACGTGAATTCACCCCTCCACTTT.